This T cell receptor (beta chain) originates from a study of T cell responses to AZD1222 COVID-19 vaccine. TCRdb keeps only in-frame clones here, not all; method: immunoSEQ multiplex PCR. The table lists about 150,000 clones, 90% of them singletons. The CDR3 spans 16 residues. The germline V gene encodes CDR1 SGHTA and CDR2 FQGNSA. The trim removed 2 bases at V and 2 bases at J, leaving 6 bases unmatched. The sequences come from peripheral blood, collected 28 days after the second AZD1222 dose. The chain couples TRBV7-2 to TRBJ2-5; TRBD2 aligns across 9 bases. This clonotype was obtained from an adult who received the AZD1222 COVID-19 vaccine. The CDR3 coding sequence is TGTGCCAGCAGCTTAACTAGCGGGTACATACAAGAGACCCAGTACTTC. This translates into CASSLTSGYIQETQYF.